A selection of T cell receptor beta chains follows, all from one sample in a study of molecular identifiers for immune sequencing clone quantification. TCRdb recomputed calls from the PCR reads with MiXCR, one row per CDR3 protein. There are hundreds of thousands of distinct CDR3 sequences in the sample; about 20% occur only once, and 0.85% lies in the top ten. The sample was naive CD8+ T cells from blood, with Jurkat cell RNA spiked in. The receptors derive from a human donor in good health. Some libraries in this study had Jurkat cell RNA spiked in. Each CDR3 is given with its conserved first and last residue. The order of the fields is V gene, J gene, D gene, clone size, CDR3 DNA, CDR3 protein. A D gene is named only where the DNA matches it firmly. Expanded clones get a size class; other rows say once, few or many, or leave the size out.

TRBV19	TRBJ2-3	TRBD1	many	TGTGCCAGTAGTAGGGACAGGGGCTTTAGCACAGATACGCAGTATTTT	CASSRDRGFSTDTQYF
TRBV3-1	TRBJ2-7	NA	NA	TGTGCCAGCAGCCCCGAACTAGCCACATACTACGAGCAGTACTTC	CASSPELATYYEQYF
TRBV9	TRBJ1-1	TRBD1	NA	TGTGCCAGCAGCGTGGAAGGGGGCGCTGAAGCTTTCTTT	CASSVEGGAEAFF
TRBV6-2/TRBV6-3	TRBJ1-1	TRBD1	many	TGTGCCAGCAGGGATTCGATTTCGGCGGGACAGTTGAACACTGAAGCTTTCTTT	CASRDSISAGQLNTEAFF
TRBV5-6	TRBJ2-5	NA	NA	TGTGCCAGCAGCTCGGCGACAGGCGCGGAGACCCAGTACTTC	CASSSATGAETQYF
TRBV11-2	TRBJ2-3	NA	many	TGTGCCAGCAGCTTGACAGGCCCTAATGGGGATACGCAGTATTTT	CASSLTGPNGDTQYF
TRBV7-3	TRBJ2-5	NA	once	TGTGCCAGCAGCTTAGTGGGAGTTGAGGGCGGAGAGACCCAGTACTTC	CASSLVGVEGGETQYF
TRBV7-8	TRBJ2-1	NA	many	TGTGCCAGCAGCTTAGGCAGGGGCGATGAGCAGTTCTTC	CASSLGRGDEQFF
TRBV29-1	TRBJ1-1	NA	many	TGCAGCGTTGTAATCTCAGGGGCAGAAGCTTTCTTT	CSVVISGAEAFF
TRBV4-1	TRBJ1-5	TRBD1	few	TGCGCCAGCAGCCAAGCCTCGGGACAGGTCTTACGGGCTTATAGCAATCAGCCCCAGCATTTT	CASSQASGQVLRAYSNQPQHF
TRBV12-3/TRBV12-4	TRBJ1-4	NA	NA	TGTGCCAGCAGTACGAGACATCCTAGGTCGGAAAAACTGTTTTTT	CASSTRHPRSEKLFF
TRBV28	TRBJ1-1	NA	few	TGTGCCAGCAGTTTACGGAGGGGGTCCACTGAAGCTTTCTTT	CASSLRRGSTEAFF
TRBV5-1	TRBJ1-1	NA	many	TGCGCCAGCAGCTCTTATTCGACGAACACTGAAGCTTTCTTT	CASSSYSTNTEAFF
TRBV28	TRBJ2-2	NA	NA	TGTGCCAGCAGTTTGTCGCACACCGGGGAGCTGTTTTTT	CASSLSHTGELFF
TRBV7-8	TRBJ2-5	NA	many	TGTGCCAGCAGCTTAGCCTTTTGGGAGACCCAGTACTTC	CASSLAFWETQYF
TRBV28	TRBJ2-3	TRBD2	many	TGTGCCAGCGACTCCGCACCCTGGACTAGCGGGGTGAGGGGAGATACGCAGTATTTT	CASDSAPWTSGVRGDTQYF
TRBV4-3	TRBJ2-7	NA	many	TGCGCCAGCAGCCAAGAGAAAGGCAACTCCTACGAGCAGTACTTC	CASSQEKGNSYEQYF
TRBV20-1	TRBJ1-1	NA	many	TGCAGTGCTACCGGACAAACAGGGAACACTGAAGCTTTCTTT	CSATGQTGNTEAFF
TRBV7-9	TRBJ1-4	NA	many	TGTGCCAGCAGCCCCGAGGGGGGGCCAAGTGAAAAACTGTTTTTT	CASSPEGGPSEKLFF
TRBV7-6	TRBJ2-3	TRBD1	many	TGTGCCAGCAGCTTAGCTTACCCGGGACAGGGCTTGGAGACAGATACGCAGTATTTT	CASSLAYPGQGLETDTQYF
TRBV27	TRBJ2-7	NA	few	TGTGCCAGCAGTTTAGGGGGGTCCCTGATCGAGCAGTACTTC	CASSLGGSLIEQYF
TRBV3-1	TRBJ2-1	TRBD2	NA	TGTGCCAGCAGTTACACTAGCGGGGGCCCCTCCTACAATGAGCAGTTCTTC	CASSYTSGGPSYNEQFF
TRBV28	TRBJ2-5	TRBD1	many	TGTGCCAGCAGTTTACTTCGGGACAGGGAGGAGACCCAGTACTTC	CASSLLRDREETQYF
TRBV2	TRBJ2-2	TRBD2	many	TGTGCCAGCAGACCCGGGACTAGCGGCTGGGTTACCGGGGAGCTGTTTTTT	CASRPGTSGWVTGELFF
TRBV10-1	TRBJ2-3	TRBD2	NA	TGCGCCAGCAGTGAACTAGCGGGGGCCTTAGATACGCAGTATTTT	CASSELAGALDTQYF
TRBV4-3	TRBJ1-5	NA	many	TGCGCCAGCAGCCAAGATAGGACACGCAATCAGCCCCAGCATTTT	CASSQDRTRNQPQHF
TRBV7-9	TRBJ2-7	NA	NA	TGTGCCAGCAGCTTTGTGTTTGGGGGCCCCTACGAGCAGTACTTC	CASSFVFGGPYEQYF
TRBV27	TRBJ1-1	TRBD1	NA	TGTGCCAGCAGCAGACAGGGGCGGACTGAAGCTTTCTTT	CASSRQGRTEAFF
TRBV6-2/TRBV6-3	TRBJ2-3	NA	many	TGTGCCAGCAATTTGGGGCACACAGATACGCAGTATTTT	CASNLGHTDTQYF
TRBV6-5	TRBJ2-5	TRBD1	NA	TGTGCCAGCACCGGAGACAGGGGGGTTAAGGAGACCCAGTACTTC	CASTGDRGVKETQYF
TRBV7-9	TRBJ2-7	NA	many	TGTGCCAGCAGCGCCGGGGGGCCAAGCGAGCAGTACTTC	CASSAGGPSEQYF
TRBV9	TRBJ2-3	NA	many	TGTGCCAGCAGCGTAGCATCGTATGGAGATACGCAGTATTTT	CASSVASYGDTQYF
TRBV7-9	TRBJ2-7	NA	many	TGTGCCAGCAGCTCCGCCCCCACTCCTGCGTACGAGCAGTACTTC	CASSSAPTPAYEQYF
TRBV13	TRBJ2-3	NA	many	TGTGCCAGCAGCGGAAGCACAGATACGCAGTATTTT	CASSGSTDTQYF
TRBV20-1	TRBJ2-3	TRBD2	many	TGCAGTGCTACCCAACCCTACGACTTTAGCGGGGGGCTCGCAGATACGCAGTATTTT	CSATQPYDFSGGLADTQYF
TRBV6-5	TRBJ2-3	NA	NA	TGTGCCAGCAGTTCGGATCAGCATCCATACGTCGGCACAGATACGCAGTATTTT	CASSSDQHPYVGTDTQYF
TRBV7-9	TRBJ1-1	NA	many	TGTGCCAGCAGAGCAGATAGTCTCTCTGAAGCTTTCTTT	CASRADSLSEAFF
TRBV5-3	TRBJ2-1	NA	many	TGTGCCAGCAGCTTGGGGCCTCTTGCACCGAACTACAATGAGCAGTTCTTC	CASSLGPLAPNYNEQFF
TRBV20-1	TRBJ2-3	TRBD2	few	TGCAGTGCACCGCCCCTAGCGGGGACCTCAGATACGCAGTATTTT	CSAPPLAGTSDTQYF
TRBV12-3/TRBV12-4	TRBJ2-7	TRBD2	many	TGTGCCAGCAGTCTGAGCGGGAGTAGCGCCTACGAGCAGTACTTC	CASSLSGSSAYEQYF
TRBV14	TRBJ2-5	TRBD2	NA	TGTGCCTGCAGCCAAGAGATGGGACTAGCGGACCTCCAAGAGACCCAGTACTTC	CACSQEMGLADLQETQYF
TRBV19	TRBJ1-2	NA	few	TGTGCCAGTGGAAACGGTTTCTATGGCTACACCTTC	CASGNGFYGYTF
TRBV2	TRBJ2-7	NA	many	TGTGCCAGCAAATGGACCGGGACTGATACCTACGAGCAGTACTTC	CASKWTGTDTYEQYF
TRBV7-2	TRBJ2-7	NA	NA	TGTGCCAGCAGCCCCGCATGTGGAACGTCAGGAGAGCAGTACTTC	CASSPACGTSGEQYF
TRBV4-1	TRBJ1-1	NA	NA	TGCGCCAGCAGCCAAAGGACAGTCGGGCCTGAAGCTTTCTTT	CASSQRTVGPEAFF
TRBV4-1	TRBJ2-7	NA	few	TGCGCCAGCAGCCAAGATACGGGGGCAGGGTACTACGAGCAGTACTTC	CASSQDTGAGYYEQYF